The rows below give T cell receptor beta chains drawn from one sample of a study of CXCR3-negative and CXCR3-positive naive CD8 T cells. Reanalyzing the 5' RACE reads, TCRdb keeps one entry per CDR3 protein, without DNA. Recorded here are several thousand distinct CDR3 sequences; the top ten clones represent 1.1%. The sequenced sample was naive CXCR3- CD8+ T cells from blood. Receptors were obtained from a human donor in good health. Some clones in this sample may be carry-over from other donors' samples. CDR3s include the opening cysteine and the closing phenylalanine or tryptophan. Fields, in order: V gene, J gene, clone size, CDR3 protein. Clone size appears in some rows only: once, few, many, or a class for an expanded clone.

V: TRBV15; J: TRBJ1-6; size: medium-sized; CDR3: CATSRVSVDSPLHF
V: TRBV6-5; J: TRBJ1-1; size: medium-sized; CDR3: CASSYRDWTDSTEAFF
V: TRBV27; J: TRBJ1-1; size: medium-sized; CDR3: CASSTGGDRYTEAFF
V: TRBV4-2; J: TRBJ1-2; size: medium-sized; CDR3: CASSLWTGQSGDYGYTF
V: TRBV27; J: TRBJ1-1; size: medium-sized; CDR3: CASSPGLLNTEAFF
V: TRBV29-1; J: TRBJ2-1; size: -; CDR3: CSVEPPSIGEQFF
V: TRBV29-1; J: TRBJ2-3; size: medium-sized; CDR3: CSVAGPEDTQYF
V: TRBV20-1; J: TRBJ2-7; size: medium-sized; CDR3: CSASSGASSYEQYF
V: TRBV19; J: TRBJ2-1; size: medium-sized; CDR3: CASSTRGQYNEQFF
V: TRBV10-1; J: TRBJ1-2; size: -; CDR3: CASGDSDGYTF
V: TRBV18; J: TRBJ1-4; size: -; CDR3: CASSSLGQEHNEKLFF
V: TRBV29-1; J: TRBJ2-3; size: -; CDR3: CSVSLDINTDTQYF
V: TRBV4-1; J: TRBJ2-3; size: medium-sized; CDR3: CASSPTGTPSTHRDTQYF
V: TRBV12-3/TRBV12-4; J: TRBJ2-1; size: -; CDR3: CASSPPGLAPKTAHNEQFF
V: TRBV19; J: TRBJ2-4; size: -; CDR3: CASRLTDSGAKNIQYF
V: TRBV4-2; J: TRBJ1-1; size: -; CDR3: CASSQDWVQLNTEAFF
V: TRBV2; J: TRBJ2-6; size: -; CDR3: CANSPESGANVLTF
V: TRBV7-9; J: TRBJ2-1; size: -; CDR3: CASSSQREISYNEQFF
V: TRBV27; J: TRBJ2-1; size: medium-sized; CDR3: CASSSLMLDNEQFF
V: TRBV28; J: TRBJ2-5; size: -; CDR3: CASSSGTTYQETQYF
V: TRBV19; J: TRBJ1-1; size: -; CDR3: CAALSSRMEAFF
V: TRBV4-1; J: TRBJ2-1; size: medium-sized; CDR3: CASSQDAGAYNEQFF
V: TRBV6-5; J: TRBJ2-5; size: -; CDR3: CASSPRVLQETQYF
V: TRBV29-1; J: TRBJ1-1; size: medium-sized; CDR3: CSVDREMNTEAFF